This entry describes one T cell receptor beta chain. Each CDR3 protein is one row after TCRdb ran MiXCR on the RT-PCR reads. The sample lists around 650,000 distinct CDR3 sequences; around 14% were seen once. These data belong to a study of response to subunit inactivated influenza vaccine. The CDR3 length is 16 residues. Per the germline V gene, CDR1 is SGHRS and CDR2 is YFSETQ. After removal of 0 bases from V and 1 base from J, the junction contained 3 bases not matched to a gene. The clonotype comes from a man aged 50 to 60 who received an inactivated influenza vaccine. The chain uses TRBV5-1 and TRBJ2-7, with TRBD2 matching over 11 bases. The specimen comprised PBMCs from blood, sampled approximately 13 days after vaccination. DNA for the CDR3: TGCGCCAGCAGCTTGGAACTAGCGGGGGATTCCTACGAGCAGTACTTC. This sequence encodes CASSLELAGDSYEQYF. The entire variable domain, with the rest obtained from reference TRBV5-1 and TRBJ2-7, is as follows: KAGVTQTPRYLIKTRGQQVTLSCSPISGHRSVSWYQQTPGQGLQFLFEYFSETQRNKGNFPGRFSGRQFSNSRSEMNVSTLELGDSALYLCASSLELAGDSYEQYFGPGTRLTVT.